This entry is about one TCR beta chain. The data originate from a study of blood T cell repertoires in COVID-19. The junction had 5 bases not matched to a gene; V was cut back by 4 bases and J by 0 bases. The CDR3 runs to 16 residues. The germline V gene encodes CDR1 SGHNT and CDR2 YYREEE (reference sequence). Only in-frame clones appear in the TCRdb table, and some are missing; sequencing was by immunoSEQ multiplex PCR. The table shows approximately 270,000 clones, with about 87% occurring only once. This receptor was obtained from a woman in her thirties with acute COVID-19. The sample comprised PBMCs or T cells enriched from blood (not recorded which). J is TRBJ2-2 and V is TRBV5-4; 8 nucleotides align to TRBD2. The CDR3 DNA reads TGTGCCAGCAGCCTGGGACTAGTAGCGAACACCGGGGAGCTGTTTTTT. Amino acid sequence: CASSLGLVANTGELFF.